This entry is about one T cell receptor (beta chain). Trimming at V came to 3 bases and at J to 9 bases, leaving 10 bases not matched to a gene. This CDR3 is 15 amino acids long. Per germline, CDR1 DFQATT and CDR2 SNEGSKA (reference sequence). This specimen comes from a study of blood T cell repertoires in COVID-19. Study summary: Some COVID-19 samples were acute and others convalescent; all came from the United States, Italy and Spain. The cDNA or gDNA used as material had been derived from T cells, B-cell-depleted T cells, or PBMCs.

Assay used: immunoSEQ multiplex PCR; TCRdb lists only in-frame clones, some missing. Among roughly 77,000 clones, roughly 85% were seen once, and the ten largest hold roughly 4.6%. The genes are TRBV20-1 and TRBJ2-1, with TRBD2 identical over 11 bases. Specimen: peripheral blood. This clonotype was obtained from a human donor in a cohort sampled during active COVID-19. The CDR3 reads CSASSGRAIDSEQFF. DNA for the CDR3: TGCAGTGCTAGTAGCGGGAGGGCCATAGATAGTGAGCAGTTCTTC.